A single sample is the source of the 32 T cell receptor beta chains below, sequenced in a study of a mutant IDH1 vaccine in newly diagnosed glioma. TCRdb's table, derived via immunoSEQ multiplex PCR, lists solely in-frame clones and lacks some. The sample lists about 92,000 clones, about 80% occurring once. The time point is: baseline, week 1 (first vaccination visit). Treatment noted: pre-vaccination baseline after standard-of-care therapy. The specimen was PBMCs, collected from a glioma patient treated with radiotherapy, temozolomide or both. The receptors were sampled from a man aged 40-50 years with glioma.

The sample holds one count of this clone. The gene calls are TRBV5-1 and TRBJ1-5; D unresolved. Between the trimmed V and J ends, which lost 0 bases and 2 bases, there was a span of 9 bases. The CDR3 runs to 15 residues. The germline V gene encodes CDR1 SGHRS and CDR2 YFSETQ. CDR3 sequence reads: CASSLGGTGNQPQHF. For the CDR3, the DNA is TGCGCCAGCAGCTTGGGGGGTACGGGCAATCAGCCCCAGCATTTT.

This clone was detected many times. The rearrangement uses TRBV10-2 and TRBJ2-7; D is unclear. The V and J ends lost 0 bases and 5 bases respectively, with 14 bases between them. The CDR3 sequence is 15 residues long. The germline V gene encodes CDR1 WSHSY and CDR2 SAAADI. The CDR3: CASSESRLRRDEQYF. CDR3 coding DNA: TGCGCCAGCAGTGAGTCAAGGTTAAGAAGGGACGAGCAGTACTTC.

The chain joins TRBV5-4 to TRBJ2-1; 12 bases fit TRBD1. Germline V gene data show CDR1 as SGHNT and CDR2 as YYREEE (reference sequence). V was clipped by 1 base and J by 9 bases; unmatched bases: 5. The CDR3 covers 15 residues. CDR3 residues: CASSLRGQGAPEQFF. The CDR3 nucleotides are TGTGCCAGCAGCTTGAGGGGACAGGGGGCGCCTGAGCAGTTCTTC.

This clone was picked up a small number of times. The chain couples TRBV5-6 to TRBJ1-2; D gene ambiguous. The V and J ends lost 2 bases and 4 bases respectively, with 12 bases between them. Germline-derived CDR1 and CDR2 are SGHDT and YYEEEE. The length of the CDR3 is 14 residues. In nucleotides, the CDR3 is TGTGCCAGCAGCTTCGTCACAGACCGCTATGGCTACACCTTC. It encodes CASSFVTDRYGYTF.

This clone appeared a few times. This sequence joins TRBV19 and TRBJ1-1; D perhaps matches TRBD1 (6 bases). Germline assignment: CDR1 LNHDA and CDR2 SQIVND (reference sequence). V was trimmed by 3 bases and J by 1 base, leaving 9 bases between them. The CDR3 extends over 14 amino acids. The chain's CDR3 is CASSINRANTEAFF. The CDR3 bases are TGTGCCAGTAGTATCAACAGGGCGAACACTGAAGCTTTCTTT.

J is TRBJ1-2 and V is TRBV7-2; TRBD1 matches 8 bases. Looked up from germline, CDR1 is SGHTA and CDR2 is FQGNSA. V gave up 4 bases and J gave up 6 bases; unmatched junction bases: 4. This CDR3 has 13 residues. The CDR3 here is CASSSQGADGYTF. CDR3 DNA: TGTGCCAGCAGCTCTCAGGGGGCCGATGGCTACACCTTC.

The rearrangement uses TRBV7-2 and TRBJ2-3; 10 bases agree with TRBD1. Losses at the gene ends were 1 base for V and 4 bases for J; bases not matched to a gene: 5. This CDR3 has 16 residues. CDR1 is SGHTA and CDR2 is FQGNSA in the germline V gene. Here the CDR3 DNA reads TGTGCCAGCAGCTTAGTCGGGACAGGGGTTGCAGATACGCAGTATTTT. Its protein product is CASSLVGTGVADTQYF.

This sequence joins TRBV4-1 and TRBJ2-1, with D maybe TRBD2 (6 bases). Germline V gene data show CDR1 as MGHRA and CDR2 as YSYEKL. CDR3 size: 16 residues. V lost 0 bases, J lost 0 bases, and 9 bases lay in between. The CDR3 spells CASSQEGRNSYNEQFF. DNA of the CDR3: TGCGCCAGCAGCCAAGAAGGGAGGAACTCCTACAATGAGCAGTTCTTC.

The chain has TRBV15 and TRBJ2-5; possible D gene TRBD2, 6 bases. Trimming shortened V by 1 base and J by 5 bases, and 11 bases separated the two germline ends. In germline, CDR1 is LNHNV, CDR2 YYDKDF (reference sequence). The CDR3 contains 14 residues. CDR3 sequence reads: CATSRGAEGETQYF. In DNA form, the CDR3 reads TGTGCCACCAGCAGAGGAGCGGAGGGTGAGACCCAGTACTTC. The variable domain in full, with the rest retrieved from reference TRBV15 and TRBJ2-5, is DAMVIQNPRYQVTQFGKPVTLSCSQTLNHNVMYWYQQKSSQAPKLLFHYYDKDFNNEADTPDNFQSRRPNTSFCFLDIRSPGLGDTAMYLCATSRGAEGETQYFGPGTRLLVL.

V usage is TRBV7-6 and J usage is TRBJ1-1; D is unclear. The germline CDR1 and CDR2 sequences are SGHVS and FNYEAQ. CDR3 length: 15 residues. Between the trimmed V and J ends, which lost 5 bases and 5 bases, there was a span of 18 bases. DNA for the CDR3: TGTGCCAGCAGCGTTAGAGGTGCAGAGAGTACTGAAGCTTTCTTT. As protein: CASSVRGAESTEAFF.

This chain links TRBV4-2 with TRBJ2-7, with 7 bases identical to TRBD1. Germline-derived CDR1 and CDR2 are LGHNA and YNFKEQ. With 1 base clipped from V and 6 bases from J, the junction kept 9 bases outside the gene matches. The CDR3 contains 15 residues. In DNA, the CDR3 is TGTGCCAGCAGCCAAGGACAGGGTGGGCGCGTCGAGCAGTACTTC. Translation: CASSQGQGGRVEQYF.

The chain uses TRBV19 and TRBJ1-5, with D perhaps TRBD1 (6 bases). The CDR3 sequence is 14 residues long. Germline V CDR1 and CDR2: LNHDA, SQIVND (reference sequence). Trimming cost V 5 bases and J 2 bases, with 10 bases left between them. CDR3 DNA sequence: TGTGCCAGTAGTGTACAGGGTGGCAATCAGCCCCAGCATTTT. Translation: CASSVQGGNQPQHF.

This clone showed up just once. This chain links TRBV6-5 with TRBJ2-7; TRBD1 matches 7 bases. The CDR3 runs to 14 residues. The V segment lost 8 bases and the J segment 4 bases; nucleotides outside the gene matches: 11. Looked up from germline, CDR1 is MNHEY and CDR2 is SVGAGI. This chain's CDR3 is CASYRQGVPYEQYF. The CDR3 coding sequence is TGTGCCAGCTATCGTCAGGGGGTCCCATACGAGCAGTACTTC.

The chain uses TRBV30 and TRBJ1-3; 12 bases match TRBD1. V lost 5 bases, J lost 3 bases, and 8 bases stayed unmatched. The CDR3 covers 16 residues. Per the germline V gene, CDR1 is GTSNPN and CDR2 is SVGIG (reference sequence). The CDR3 bases are TGTGCCTGGGGGACAGGGGGCGAATTCCTTGGAAACACCATATATTTT. Translation: CAWGTGGEFLGNTIYF.

The V gene is TRBV7-6, the J gene TRBJ2-2; D ambiguous. The CDR3 runs to 19 residues. The V gene's germline CDR1 is SGHVS and CDR2 FNYEAQ. V lost 8 bases to trimming and J lost 1 base, with 26 bases between them. CDR3 nucleotides: TGTGCCAGCGCCTTACCCAAAAGTGGGTCGCGCGTGAACACCGGGGAGCTGTTTTTT. Translation gives CASALPKSGSRVNTGELFF.

The chain is built from TRBV30 and TRBJ2-7; TRBD1 matches 7 bases. The CDR3 extends over 12 amino acids. In germline, CDR1 is GTSNPN, CDR2 SVGIG (reference sequence). Germline trimming cut 3 bases from V and 12 bases from J; bases unmatched to any gene: 11. The CDR3 protein is CAWSPRTGFRYF. CDR3 bases: TGTGCCTGGAGCCCCCGGACAGGATTTCGGTACTTC.

The chain uses TRBV19 and TRBJ1-1; D is perhaps TRBD1 (5 bases). V was clipped by 5 bases and J by 8 bases, with 12 bases between them. Germline V gene data show CDR1 as LNHDA and CDR2 as SQIVND (reference sequence). The CDR3 totals 12 residues. CDR3 amino acids: CASSGVGGEAFF. The CDR3 DNA reads TGTGCCAGTAGTGGAGTTGGGGGGGAAGCTTTCTTT.

This chain uses TRBV10-2 with TRBJ1-1; D unclear. The germline V gene has CDR1 WSHSY and CDR2 SAAADI. V dropped 0 bases and J dropped 9 bases, with 8 bases sitting between them. This CDR3 spans 12 amino acids. The CDR3 is CASSESAGQAFF. CDR3 nucleotide sequence: TGCGCCAGCAGTGAGTCCGCCGGCCAAGCTTTCTTT.

This clone was seen just once. This rearrangement joins TRBV4-3 to TRBJ1-5; TRBD1 agrees at 8 bases. The CDR3 has 17 amino acids. The ends lost 4 bases at V and 8 bases at J; junction bases unmatched: 16. Germline CDR1 is LGHNA and CDR2 is YSLEER. The chain's CDR3 is CASSRPDRTGKVKPQHF. CDR3 nucleotide sequence: TGCGCCAGCAGCCGACCAGATAGGACAGGGAAGGTTAAGCCCCAGCATTTT.

This clone was found many times. The rearrangement joins TRBV27 to TRBJ2-6; a possible D gene is TRBD1 (5 bases). Germline-derived CDR1 and CDR2 are MNHEY and SMNVEV (reference sequence). The CDR3 is 16 amino acids. The ends were cut back, 4 bases at V and 4 bases at J, with 14 bases in the middle. CDR3 in DNA: TGTGCCAGCAGTTCCTATCAGGGTTCCGGGGCCAACGTCCTGACTTTC. Translated, it gives CASSSYQGSGANVLTF.

Only a few counts were recorded for this clone. This chain connects TRBV6-4 to TRBJ1-6, with D unresolved. The CDR3 totals 14 residues. With 2 bases removed from V and 7 bases from J, the gap between germline ends came to 9 bases. Per germline, CDR1 MRHNA and CDR2 SNTAGT. Here the CDR3 DNA reads TGTGCCAGCAGTGACCAGCCTACGAATTCACCCCTCCACTTT. Its protein is CASSDQPTNSPLHF.

V is TRBV4-1 and J is TRBJ2-2; 7 positions agree with TRBD2. This CDR3 is 16 amino acids long. With 1 base clipped from V and 3 bases from J, the junction kept 5 bases outside the gene matches. Germline CDR1 reads MGHRA; CDR2 reads YSYEKL. CDR3 region: CASSQVSRGDTGELFF. CDR3 nucleotides: TGCGCCAGCAGCCAAGTCTCCCGGGGGGACACCGGGGAGCTGTTTTTT.

The chain carries TRBV21-1 and TRBJ2-1; no DNA check was done on the table's D call, TRBD2. TRBV21-1 is assigned pseudogene status. The CDR3 runs 14 residues. The CDR3 loop reads CASSGRTSRDEQFF. DNA of the CDR3: TGTGCCAGCAGCGGCCGGACTAGTCGGGATGAGCAGTTCTTC.

V is TRBV2 and J is TRBJ1-1, with D possibly TRBD1 on 5 matching bases. The CDR3 contains 14 residues. V gave up 4 bases and J gave up 5 bases, with 14 bases separating them. The germline gives CDR1 SNHLY, CDR2 FYNNEI. Here the CDR3 DNA reads TGTGCCAGCAGTGTCGCAGGGATGGGAACTGAAGCTTTCTTT. It translates to CASSVAGMGTEAFF.

The gene calls are TRBV21-1 and TRBJ1-5. TRBV21-1 is a recognized pseudogene. CDR3 size: 13 residues. Here the CDR3 reads CASTVGINQPQHF. In DNA form, the CDR3 reads TGTGCCAGCACCGTGGGGATCAATCAGCCCCAGCATTTT.

The chain carries TRBV28 and TRBJ2-7; D is possibly TRBD1 or TRBD2 (6 bases each). Germline lookup yields CDR1 MDHEN and CDR2 SYDVKM. V was trimmed by 4 bases and J by 7 bases, leaving 17 bases between them. The CDR3 totals 14 residues. The CDR3 DNA is TGTGCCAGCAGTTCGCTAGGGGGGCAGAAAGAGCAGTACTTC. Translating it yields CASSSLGGQKEQYF.

This clone ranks as medium-sized (0.01 to 0.1%). This chain links TRBV19 with TRBJ1-2; D perhaps matches TRBD1 (5 bases). The CDR3 has 16 amino acids. Germline V gives CDR1 LNHDA, CDR2 SQIVND (reference sequence). Trimming left V 5 bases short and J 0 bases short, with 16 bases between. CDR3 nucleotide sequence: TGTGCCAGTAGTCCCGGGACCAACGAAGCTAACTATGGCTACACCTTC. The encoded protein is CASSPGTNEANYGYTF.

This clone appeared a single time. This chain uses TRBV13 with TRBJ2-7; the D gene is possibly TRBD1 (5 bases). Germline loops: CDR1 PRHDT, CDR2 FYEKMQ (reference sequence). V lost 5 bases to trimming and J lost 0 bases, with 14 bases between them. The length of the CDR3 is 15 residues. The chain's CDR3 is CASSARQRSSYEQYF. CDR3 sequence (DNA): TGTGCCAGCAGCGCCCGACAGAGGAGCTCCTACGAGCAGTACTTC.

J is TRBJ2-7 and V is TRBV19, with 10 nucleotides matching TRBD1. Germline assignment: CDR1 LNHDA and CDR2 SQIVND (reference sequence). Trimming took 8 bases from V and 3 from J; bases not matched to a gene: 7. The CDR3 covers 14 residues. The CDR3 loop is CASAGDRGIYEQYF. The DNA of the CDR3 is TGTGCCAGTGCCGGGGACAGGGGAATCTACGAGCAGTACTTC.

As to this clone: This same CDR3 is encoded by further DNA sequences in the sample. The chain couples TRBV6-5 to TRBJ1-3; 11 bases line up with TRBD1. Germline CDR1 and CDR2: MNHEY and SVGAGI. This CDR3 is built from 15 residues. Trimming removed 5 bases from V and 3 bases from J; junction bases left unmatched: 3. The CDR3 coding sequence is TGTGCCAGCAGTCGGGACAGGGGGAGTGGAAACACCATATATTTT. It codes for CASSRDRGSGNTIYF.

The chain recombines TRBV28 with TRBJ1-4, with D perhaps TRBD1 (6 bases). V was shortened by 6 bases and J by 5 bases, with 16 bases between the two germline ends. Germline loops: CDR1 MDHEN, CDR2 SYDVKM. The CDR3 sequence is 15 residues long. The CDR3 protein is CASSPWTARNEKLFF. The CDR3 DNA reads TGTGCCAGCAGCCCCTGGACAGCACGGAATGAAAAACTGTTTTTT.

The V call is TRBV5-1, the J call TRBJ2-3, with TRBD1 matching over 9 bases. Germline-derived CDR1 and CDR2 are SGHRS and YFSETQ. Trimming removed 5 bases from V and 4 bases from J; junction bases left unmatched: 8. There are 15 residues in the CDR3. The CDR3, as DNA: TGCGCCAGCAGTAGGACAGGGGCGTGGGCAGATACGCAGTATTTT. This encodes CASSRTGAWADTQYF.